The sequence of this T cell receptor beta chain was determined in a study of T cell responses to AZD1222 COVID-19 vaccine. Trimming left V 2 bases short and J 2 bases short, with 10 bases between. The CDR3 spans 14 residues. Germline V lookup: CDR1 GTSNPN, CDR2 SVGIG (reference sequence). Produced via immunoSEQ multiplex PCR; TCRdb's table is partial and in-frame only. Of roughly 140,000 clones detected, approximately 90% appear once; the ten largest clones hold roughly 3.2%. This clonotype originated in an adult in good health. This chain joins TRBV30 and TRBJ1-3; no firm D call. The specimen comprised peripheral blood, sampled on day 0 of AZD1222 vaccination. CDR3 sequence (DNA): TGTGCCTGGAGTCCCCGGGGAACTGGAAACACCATATATTTT. Amino acid sequence: CAWSPRGTGNTIYF. The entire variable domain, with the rest obtained from reference TRBV30 and TRBJ1-3, is as follows: SQTIHQWPATLVQPVGSPLSLECTVEGTSNPNLYWYRQAAGRGLQLLFYSVGIGQISSEVPQNLSASRPQDRQFILSSKKLLLSDSGFYLCAWSPRGTGNTIYFGEGSWLTVV.